Below, 27 T cell receptor beta chains from the same sample are listed, as sequenced in a study of T-cell memory formation after mild COVID-19. TCRdb itself ran the 5' RACE reads through MiXCR, one entry per CDR3 protein. The sample lists approximately 450,000 distinct CDR3 sequences; over 15% were seen once. Material for sequencing was PBMCs or a T cell subset sorted from them (not recorded which). The receptors here all came from an adult woman who had mild COVID-19 (a few samples of this study predate the infection). Cell type and time point are not known.

This clonotype was found many times. This chain links TRBV20-1 with TRBJ1-1, with TRBD1 as a possible D gene (6 bases). From germline, CDR1 is DFQATT and CDR2 SNEGSKA (reference sequence). The CDR3 consists of 14 residues. V was trimmed by 4 bases and J by 1 base, leaving 13 bases between them. The CDR3 loop reads CSATPPTGNTEAFF. The CDR3 DNA sequence: TGCAGTGCTACCCCCCCGACAGGGAACACTGAAGCTTTCTTT.

This clonotype was picked up many times. The chain uses TRBV2 and TRBJ1-1; perhaps TRBD1 as D (5 bases). Per germline, CDR1 SNHLY and CDR2 FYNNEI. CDR3 length equals 11 residues. Between the trimmed V and J ends, which lost 6 bases and 4 bases, there was a span of 6 bases. The CDR3 DNA follows: TGTGCCAGCAGGGGGCCCACTGAAGCTTTCTTT. Residues: CASRGPTEAFF.

V is TRBV6-4 and J is TRBJ2-1; 9 bases map to TRBD2. The CDR3 sequence is 15 residues long. V gave up 6 bases and J gave up 7 bases; unmatched junction bases: 10. CDR1 is MRHNA, CDR2 SNTAGT, per germline. In DNA, the CDR3 is TGTGCCAGCAGCCTAGCGGGGCTTCCCGTAAATGAGCAGTTCTTC. Residues: CASSLAGLPVNEQFF.

This clonotype was observed a few times. This sequence joins TRBV14 and TRBJ2-1, with unresolved D. The V gene lost 1 base and the J gene lost 2 bases, with 6 bases spanning the gap. Germline CDR1 is SGHDN and CDR2 is FVKESK. The CDR3 spans 14 residues. The CDR3: CASSQVTAYNEQFF. DNA for the CDR3: TGTGCCAGCAGCCAAGTTACGGCCTACAATGAGCAGTTCTTC. The complete variable domain, with remaining parts taken from reference TRBV14 and TRBJ2-1, reads EAGVTQFPSHSVIEKGQTVTLRCDPISGHDNLYWYRRVMGKEIKFLLHFVKESKQDESGMPNNRFLAERTGGTYSTLKVQPAELEDSGVYFCASSQVTAYNEQFFGPGTRLTVL.

The chain employs TRBV4-1 and TRBJ1-6; D possibly corresponds to TRBD1 (5 bases). V dropped 0 bases and J dropped 9 bases, with 12 bases sitting between them. Germline lookup yields CDR1 MGHRA and CDR2 YSYEKL. The CDR3 extends over 15 amino acids. CDR3 residues: CASSQDLGGRSPLHF. The CDR3 DNA is TGCGCCAGCAGCCAAGATCTGGGGGGTCGTTCACCCCTCCACTTT.

A few counts support this clonotype. CDR3 sequence: CASSLNRGIQETQYF. CDR3 nucleotide sequence: TGTGCCAGCAGCTTGAATAGGGGGATACAAGAGACCCAGTACTTC. The rearrangement joins TRBV7-9 to TRBJ2-5; the D gene is possibly TRBD1 (6 bases). V lost 3 bases to trimming and J lost 2 bases, with 13 bases between them. Germline V gene data show CDR1 as SEHNR and CDR2 as FQNEAQ (reference sequence). CDR3 size: 15 residues.

This clonotype was found once. CDR3 DNA sequence: TGCAGTGCTAACAACCCCGGAACCGCCGGGGAGCTGTTTTTT. Translation: CSANNPGTAGELFF. The chain combines TRBV20-1 with TRBJ2-2; D not resolved. The CDR3 is 14 amino acids. The V end was cut by 4 bases, the J end by 6 bases, with 15 bases between. Germline CDR1 reads DFQATT; CDR2 reads SNEGSKA (reference sequence).

V usage is TRBV12-3 or TRBV12-4 and J usage is TRBJ2-1; 14 nucleotides line up with TRBD2. V was clipped by 4 bases and J by 0 bases; unmatched bases: 5. This CDR3 region has 18 residues. The CDR3 region has the DNA TGTGCCAGCAGTTCAAGACTAGCGGGAGGGGGCTCCTACAATGAGCAGTTCTTC. Translation gives CASSSRLAGGGSYNEQFF.

This clonotype was seen a single time. The rearrangement uses TRBV14 and TRBJ2-7; D call uncertain. V lost 0 bases and J 4 bases, leaving 10 bases between the germline ends. This CDR3 region has 14 residues. Germline V gives CDR1 SGHDN, CDR2 FVKESK. This CDR3 is CASSQEGWSYEQYF. DNA for the CDR3: TGTGCCAGCAGCCAAGAAGGGTGGTCTTACGAGCAGTACTTC.

This clonotype was observed once. V gene TRBV12-3 or TRBV12-4 combines with J gene TRBJ1-1, with D unresolved. Trimming stripped 3 bases from V and 1 base from J, with 9 bases between. The CDR3 consists of 14 residues. CDR3 sequence (DNA): TGTGCCAGCAGTTTTGGGGTTCAGAACACTGAAGCTTTCTTT. As protein: CASSFGVQNTEAFF.

Only a few counts were recorded for this clonotype. The rearrangement joins TRBV7-9 to TRBJ2-7; 9 nucleotides line up with TRBD2. There are 15 residues in the CDR3. Germline-derived CDR1 and CDR2 are SEHNR and FQNEAQ (reference sequence). V shed 3 bases and J 3 bases; nucleotides not matched to a gene: 6. CDR3 nucleotide sequence: TGTGCCAGCAGCTTCCCGACTAGCGGACACTACGAGCAGTACTTC. As protein: CASSFPTSGHYEQYF.

The chain uses TRBV30 and TRBJ1-1; D perhaps matches TRBD1 (5 bases). Trimming shortened V by 5 bases and J by 0 bases, and 7 bases separated the two germline ends. The CDR3 is made up of 12 amino acids. From germline, CDR1 is GTSNPN and CDR2 SVGIG (reference sequence). The CDR3 loop reads CAWGHLNTEAFF. The CDR3 region has the DNA TGTGCCTGGGGACATTTGAACACTGAAGCTTTCTTT.

The chain employs TRBV30 and TRBJ1-1; possible D gene TRBD1, 5 bases. CDR1 GTSNPN and CDR2 SVGIG come from the germline V gene (reference sequence). The CDR3 spans 15 residues. V dropped 0 bases and J dropped 0 bases, with 11 bases sitting between them. This CDR3 reads CAWSVPGTVNTEAFF. The CDR3 DNA is TGTGCCTGGAGTGTACCTGGGACGGTGAACACTGAAGCTTTCTTT.

The gene calls are TRBV6-2 or TRBV6-3 and TRBJ1-1; 8 nucleotides agree with TRBD1. Losses at the gene ends were 0 bases for V and 2 bases for J; bases not matched to a gene: 5. CDR1 MNHEY and CDR2 SVGEGT come from the germline V gene. The CDR3 is 16 amino acids. The chain's CDR3 is CASSYSTGGLNTEAFF. CDR3 DNA sequence: TGTGCCAGCAGTTACTCAACAGGGGGACTAAACACTGAAGCTTTCTTT.

The chain is built from TRBV4-3 and TRBJ2-1; D gene ambiguous. Per germline, CDR1 LGHNA and CDR2 YSLEER. The CDR3 runs to 16 residues. The V and J ends lost 1 base and 1 base respectively, with 11 bases between them. DNA of the CDR3: TGCGCCAGCAGCCAAGTAGTGGGTTATTCCTACAATGAGCAGTTCTTC. Translation: CASSQVVGYSYNEQFF.

This clonotype has only one observation. The rearrangement uses TRBV3-1 and TRBJ2-6; TRBD2 is a possible D gene (5 bases). The CDR3 length is 17 residues. V was pared by 1 base and J by 3 bases, with 13 bases between. Germline CDR1 is LGHDT and CDR2 is YNNKEL (reference sequence). As DNA, the CDR3 is TGTGCCAGCAGCCAAGGGCGGGTAAACCGTGGGGCCAACGTCCTGACTTTC. This gives the protein CASSQGRVNRGANVLTF.

The chain links TRBV5-1 to TRBJ1-2; 7 positions match TRBD1. Looked up from germline, CDR1 is SGHRS and CDR2 is YFSETQ. The CDR3 loop spans 16 amino acids. The J segment lost 0 bases and the V segment lost 5 bases, leaving 10 bases of the junction unmatched. The CDR3 DNA follows: TGCGCCAGCAGTTTTAAAACAGGGGCTTCTAACTATGGCTACACCTTC. It specifies CASSFKTGASNYGYTF.

This clonotype has just a few counts. This chain connects TRBV4-1 to TRBJ2-3, with D unclear. CDR3 length: 16 residues. Trimming removed 3 bases from V and 6 bases from J, with 19 bases in between. Germline V gene sequence: CDR1 MGHRA, CDR2 YSYEKL. CDR3 sequence (DNA): TGCGCCAGCAGCCACCCACCCTATTTGGCTCCGGATACGCAGTATTTT. Its translation is CASSHPPYLAPDTQYF.

This clonotype has a handful of counts. V and J are TRBV5-1 and TRBJ2-7; 8 positions agree with TRBD1. The germline gives CDR1 SGHRS, CDR2 YFSETQ. CDR3 size: 14 residues. J lost 5 bases, V lost 0 bases, and 4 bases had no gene match. The CDR3 region has the DNA TGCGCCAGCAGCTTGGGCAGGGGGCTCAACGAGCAGTACTTC. Amino acid sequence: CASSLGRGLNEQYF.

This clonotype was seen a handful of times. The genes are TRBV4-3 and TRBJ2-3; the D is unclear. CDR3 size: 16 residues. Trimming removed 1 base at V and 1 base at J, with 12 bases between. Germline CDR1 and CDR2: LGHNA and YSLEER. CDR3 sequence: CASSQAGTPGTDTQYF. CDR3 sequence (DNA): TGCGCCAGCAGCCAAGCCGGCACACCCGGCACAGATACGCAGTATTTT.

This clonotype was detected a few times. The V gene is TRBV7-2, the J gene TRBJ2-7; D uncertain. Germline-derived CDR1 and CDR2 are SGHTA and FQGNSA. The ends were cut back, 2 bases at V and 8 bases at J, with 10 bases in the middle. CDR3 length equals 12 residues. The CDR3 sequence: CASSLSIRQQYF. The DNA for the CDR3 is TGTGCCAGCAGCTTAAGTATTCGGCAGCAGTACTTC.

The chain recombines TRBV5-1 with TRBJ1-1; D is unresolved. Per the germline V gene, CDR1 is SGHRS and CDR2 is YFSETQ. The CDR3 spans 15 residues. V was cut by 2 bases and J by 1 base, with 12 bases left in between. CDR3 residues: CASSLSASGNTEAFF. For the CDR3, the DNA is TGCGCCAGCAGCTTATCGGCCTCCGGGAACACTGAAGCTTTCTTT.

This clonotype has a handful of counts. V usage is TRBV7-9 and J usage is TRBJ2-3, with 8 bases identical to TRBD2. From germline, CDR1 is SEHNR and CDR2 FQNEAQ (reference sequence). CDR3 length equals 16 residues. V lost 5 bases and J lost 2; bases outside the gene matches: 9. CDR3 protein: CASSHQSGGLTDTQYF. The CDR3 region has the DNA TGTGCCAGCAGCCACCAAAGCGGGGGCCTCACAGATACGCAGTATTTT.

This clonotype has just a few counts. The chain has TRBV7-2 and TRBJ1-2; 8 bases align to TRBD1. This CDR3 contains 15 residues. The V gene end was trimmed by 5 bases and the J gene end by 10 bases; junction bases not matched to a gene: 15. Germline-derived CDR1 and CDR2 are SGHTA and FQGNSA. This CDR3 reads CASSPVGAGGGDYTF. The CDR3 DNA reads as TGTGCCAGCAGCCCGGTGGGGGCAGGGGGCGGAGACTACACCTTC.

The table lists this clonotype with a few counts. V and J are TRBV7-9 and TRBJ2-1; 10 nucleotides match TRBD2. Germline values: CDR1 SEHNR, CDR2 FQNEAQ (reference sequence). The CDR3 covers 13 residues. V shed 3 bases, J shed 8 bases, and the junction held 1 base outside the gene matches. This CDR3 reads CASSFGLADEQFF. CDR3 sequence (DNA): TGTGCCAGCAGCTTTGGACTAGCGGATGAGCAGTTCTTC.

The chain recombines TRBV12-3 or TRBV12-4 with TRBJ2-2, with TRBD1 identical over 7 bases. CDR3 length: 14 amino acids. The V segment lost 5 bases and the J segment 4 bases; nucleotides outside the gene matches: 4. The CDR3 DNA reads TGTGCCAGCAGTAGACAGGGTGTCACCGGGGAGCTGTTTTTT. Translated, it gives CASSRQGVTGELFF.

This clonotype has only a few counts. V usage is TRBV5-1 and J usage is TRBJ2-7; no clear D gene. CDR1 is SGHRS and CDR2 is YFSETQ in the germline V gene. With 4 bases removed from V and 3 bases from J, the gap between germline ends came to 11 bases. The CDR3 has 13 residues. CDR3: CASSVGPLYEQYF. CDR3 sequence (DNA): TGCGCCAGCAGCGTAGGCCCCCTCTACGAGCAGTACTTC.